There are many counts of the clone carrying this T cell receptor (beta chain). Germline V gene sequence: CDR1 SGDLS, CDR2 YYNGEE. CDR3 length: 14 residues. V was shortened by 1 base and J by 3 bases, with 10 bases between the two germline ends. TCRdb re-called the 5' RACE reads with MiXCR, one entry per CDR3 protein. Here the sample spans about 35,000 distinct CDR3 sequences, over 2.5% being singletons. The data are from a study of CD8 T cells in ankylosing spondylitis. This receptor was taken from a male donor with ankylosing spondylitis or in good health (not recorded which). The source material was blood, either unsorted or a sorted T cell fraction (not recorded which). The chain recombines TRBV9 with TRBJ1-1, with D possibly being TRBD1 (6 bases). The CDR3 protein is CASSVKGGDTEAFF. CDR3 in DNA: TGTGCCAGCAGCGTAAAGGGGGGGGACACTGAAGCTTTCTTT.